A single sample gave rise to the 20 T cell receptor beta chains below, sequenced in a study of CD8+ T cells in alopecia areata. In each case, RNA was isolated and then reverse transcribed into cDNA as the sequencing template. Data came from immunoSEQ multiplex PCR; TCRdb stores just in-frame clones and leaves some out. Of about 150,000 clones listed, around 47% are singletons. The sample comprised CD4+ T cells sorted from blood. The receptors shown here come from a human donor with alopecia areata.

This chain links TRBV28 with TRBJ1-1; the D is unclear. The V end lost 4 bases, the J end lost 1 base, and 7 bases lay between the germline ends. CDR1 is MDHEN and CDR2 is SYDVKM in the germline V gene. CDR3 size: 13 residues. CDR3 coding DNA: TGTGCCAGCAGTTCCGACGGGAACACTGAAGCTTTCTTT. Its protein is CASSSDGNTEAFF.

The CDR3 here is CASRSAGGSYEQYF. The CDR3 coding sequence is TGTGCCAGCAGATCAGCGGGCGGCTCCTACGAGCAGTACTTC. The V and J genes are TRBV28 and TRBJ2-7, with D possibly matching TRBD2 (6 bases). There are 14 residues in the CDR3. The germline CDR1 and CDR2 sequences are MDHEN and SYDVKM. Trimming stripped 6 bases from V and 0 bases from J, with 12 bases between. The whole variable domain, filled in from reference TRBV28 and TRBJ2-7, reads DVKVTQSSRYLVKRTGEKVFLECVQDMDHENMFWYRQDPGLGLRLIYFSYDVKMKEKGDIPEGYSVSREKKERFSLILESASTNQTSMYLCASRSAGGSYEQYFGPGTRLTVT.

The rearrangement links TRBV6-5 to TRBJ1-1; D gene uncertain. This CDR3 contains 14 residues. V was trimmed by 2 bases and J by 3 bases, leaving 10 bases between them. CDR1 and CDR2 (germline): MNHEY, SVGAGI. CDR3 sequence: CASSYQSRDTEAFF. The DNA of the CDR3 is TGTGCCAGCAGTTACCAGAGTCGGGACACTGAAGCTTTCTTT.

V is TRBV5-1 and J is TRBJ1-2, with TRBD1 matching 9 bases. The CDR3 loop spans 20 amino acids. Per germline, CDR1 SGHRS and CDR2 YFSETQ. V dropped 4 bases and J dropped 3; count of bases not matched to a gene: 22. The CDR3 bases are TGCGCCAGCAGCGCGACCGCCCCCGGACAGGGGATGAATTGGGACTATGGCTACACCTTC. Protein product: CASSATAPGQGMNWDYGYTF.

This clone was seen only a few times. The V call is TRBV29-1, the J call TRBJ2-2; 9 bases align to TRBD2. This CDR3 spans 15 amino acids. V lost 3 bases and J lost 1; bases outside the gene matches: 3. The germline V gene has CDR1 SQVTM and CDR2 ANQGSEA. DNA for the CDR3: TGCAGCGTTGAGCTAGCGGGATGGAACACCGGGGAGCTGTTTTTT. Residues: CSVELAGWNTGELFF.

V gene TRBV29-1 combines with J gene TRBJ2-3; TRBD1 agrees at 7 bases. This CDR3 contains 13 residues. Trimming cost V 4 bases and J 1 base; bases outside gene matches: 2. Germline V gene data show CDR1 as SQVTM and CDR2 as ANQGSEA. CDR3 region: CSVGDRRTDTQYF. CDR3 DNA: TGCAGCGTTGGGGACAGACGCACAGATACGCAGTATTTT.

This clone has a single count. This sample includes further DNA sequences coding for the same CDR3. This rearrangement joins TRBV5-1 to TRBJ1-5, with D possibly matching TRBD1 (5 bases). The germline V gene encodes CDR1 SGHRS and CDR2 YFSETQ. This CDR3 has 13 amino acids. V was shortened by 0 bases and J by 7 bases, with 8 bases between the two germline ends. CDR3: CASSLVGDQPQHF. The CDR3 bases are TGCGCCAGCAGCTTGGTAGGGGACCAGCCCCAGCATTTT.

The chain joins TRBV28 to TRBJ1-2; unclear D gene. Trimming left V 10 bases short and J 3 bases short, with 21 bases between. The CDR3 is made up of 15 amino acids. The germline V gene encodes CDR1 MDHEN and CDR2 SYDVKM. The CDR3 spells CATFVASLPYYGYTF. The CDR3 bases are TGTGCCACGTTTGTGGCCAGTCTACCATACTATGGCTACACCTTC.

This clone appeared a single time. The J gene is TRBJ2-5, the V gene TRBV29-1; D remains ambiguous. Per the germline V gene, CDR1 is SQVTM and CDR2 is ANQGSEA. This CDR3 has 13 amino acids. V was shortened by 4 bases and J by 2 bases, with 11 bases between the two germline ends. CDR3 amino acids: CSVGAVVQETQYF. CDR3 in DNA: TGCAGCGTTGGGGCCGTGGTACAAGAGACCCAGTACTTC.

This chain connects TRBV6-1 to TRBJ2-7; D unclear. The V gene's germline CDR1 is MNHNS and CDR2 SASEGT. The CDR3 extends over 12 amino acids. V lost 5 bases and J 4 bases, leaving 9 bases between the germline ends. CDR3 DNA sequence: TGTGCCAGCAGTCCTGCCGAGTACGAGCAGTACTTC. This sequence encodes CASSPAEYEQYF.

V and J are TRBV10-2 and TRBJ1-1; no definite D call. The length of the CDR3 is 15 residues. With 5 bases removed from V and 1 base from J, the gap between germline ends came to 14 bases. Looked up from germline, CDR1 is WSHSY and CDR2 is SAAADI. The chain's CDR3 is CASSILGPGNTEAFF. The CDR3 region has the DNA TGCGCCAGCAGTATACTAGGACCTGGGAACACTGAAGCTTTCTTT.

The chain uses TRBV28 and TRBJ2-3, with a possible D match to TRBD2 (5 bases). Per the germline V gene, CDR1 is MDHEN and CDR2 is SYDVKM. V was pared by 6 bases and J by 5 bases, with 9 bases between. The CDR3 spans 12 residues. This chain's CDR3 is CASRGDRDTQYF. The CDR3 coding sequence is TGTGCCAGCAGGGGAGACCGAGATACGCAGTATTTT.

The chain joins TRBV2 to TRBJ1-1; D gene unclear. Germline-derived CDR1 and CDR2 are SNHLY and FYNNEI. This CDR3 spans 13 amino acids. Trimming shortened V by 7 bases and J by 6 bases, and 15 bases separated the two germline ends. The CDR3 region is CASNAREGAEAFF. The DNA of the CDR3 is TGTGCCAGCAACGCGAGGGAAGGAGCTGAAGCTTTCTTT.

This clone has more than one count but fewer than ten. The chain links TRBV29-1 to TRBJ2-3; weak D call: TRBD2 (6 bases). The germline V gene encodes CDR1 SQVTM and CDR2 ANQGSEA. The CDR3 spans 14 residues. V was cut by 6 bases and J by 1 base, with 14 bases left in between. The CDR3 is CSVGDSPGTDTQYF. DNA of the CDR3: TGCAGCGTGGGGGACTCCCCAGGCACAGATACGCAGTATTTT.

The gene calls are TRBV30 and TRBJ1-5; D is unresolved. CDR1 and CDR2 from the germline V gene are GTSNPN and SVGIG (reference sequence). The CDR3 runs to 15 residues. V was cut by 0 bases and J by 2 bases, with 11 bases left in between. The CDR3 coding sequence is TGTGCCTGGAGTGTACCTAACGGGCGCAATCAGCCCCAGCATTTT. Residues: CAWSVPNGRNQPQHF.

Only a few counts were recorded for this clone. V usage is TRBV5-1 and J usage is TRBJ2-3; TRBD1 matches 7 bases. This CDR3 contains 16 residues. The junction had 9 bases not matched to a gene; V was cut back by 3 bases and J by 2 bases. Germline-derived CDR1 and CDR2 are SGHRS and YFSETQ. CDR3 amino acids: CASSSLPGQNTDTQYF. CDR3 bases: TGCGCCAGCAGCTCCCTCCCGGGACAGAACACAGATACGCAGTATTTT.

This clone came up a few times. This sequence joins TRBV5-1 and TRBJ2-1; D may be TRBD1 (6 bases). The germline V gene has CDR1 SGHRS and CDR2 YFSETQ. Trimming took 4 bases from V and 0 from J, leaving 11 bases between them. This CDR3 has 15 residues. The CDR3 nucleotides read TGCGCCAGCAGCAGCACAGGGAGCTCCTACAATGAGCAGTTCTTC. This gives the protein CASSSTGSSYNEQFF.

This clone was recorded once. The genes are TRBV7-9 and TRBJ2-1; D is ambiguous. The CDR3 totals 12 residues. CDR1 and CDR2 (germline): SEHNR, FQNEAQ (reference sequence). Trimming shortened V by 7 bases and J by 5 bases, and 9 bases separated the two germline ends. DNA of the CDR3: TGTGCCAGCATCGAAGTGGACAATGAGCAGTTCTTC. Translating gives CASIEVDNEQFF.

The chain couples TRBV29-1 to TRBJ2-1, with TRBD2 matching over 12 bases. The CDR3 spans 15 residues. Germline V gene data show CDR1 as SQVTM and CDR2 as ANQGSEA. Trimming removed 8 bases from V and 4 bases from J; junction bases left unmatched: 9. DNA of the CDR3: TGCAGCCCAGCGGGGCTAGCGGGAGGGTACAATGAGCAGTTCTTC. This translates into CSPAGLAGGYNEQFF.

The V gene is TRBV29-1, the J gene TRBJ2-1; 9 nucleotides line up with TRBD2. Losses at the gene ends were 6 bases for V and 7 bases for J; bases not matched to a gene: 7. This CDR3 contains 13 residues. Looked up from germline, CDR1 is SQVTM and CDR2 is ANQGSEA. Here the CDR3 reads CSVVREGGNEQFF. The CDR3 DNA is TGCAGCGTCGTGCGGGAGGGAGGGAATGAGCAGTTCTTC.